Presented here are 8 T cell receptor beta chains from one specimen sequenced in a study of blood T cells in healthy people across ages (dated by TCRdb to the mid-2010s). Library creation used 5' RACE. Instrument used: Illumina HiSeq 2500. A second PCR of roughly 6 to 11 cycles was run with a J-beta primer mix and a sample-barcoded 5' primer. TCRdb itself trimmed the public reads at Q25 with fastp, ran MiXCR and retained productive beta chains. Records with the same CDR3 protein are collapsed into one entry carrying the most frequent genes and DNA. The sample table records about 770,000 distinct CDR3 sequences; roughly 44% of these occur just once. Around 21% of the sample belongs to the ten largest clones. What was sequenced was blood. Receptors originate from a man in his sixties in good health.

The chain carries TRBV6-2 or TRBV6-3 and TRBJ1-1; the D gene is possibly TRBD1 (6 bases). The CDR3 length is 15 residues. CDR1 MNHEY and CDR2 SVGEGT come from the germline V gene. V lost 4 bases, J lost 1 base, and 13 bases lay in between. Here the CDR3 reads CASSLNSQGNTEAFF. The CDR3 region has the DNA TGTGCCAGCAGTTTGAACTCACAGGGGAACACTGAAGCTTTCTTT.

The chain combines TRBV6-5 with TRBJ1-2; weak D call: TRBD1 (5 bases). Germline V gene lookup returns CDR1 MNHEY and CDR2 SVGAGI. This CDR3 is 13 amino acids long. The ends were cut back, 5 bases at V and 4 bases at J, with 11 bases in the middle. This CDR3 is CASSPRTSYGYTF. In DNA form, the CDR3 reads TGTGCCAGCAGTCCTAGGACATCCTATGGCTACACCTTC.

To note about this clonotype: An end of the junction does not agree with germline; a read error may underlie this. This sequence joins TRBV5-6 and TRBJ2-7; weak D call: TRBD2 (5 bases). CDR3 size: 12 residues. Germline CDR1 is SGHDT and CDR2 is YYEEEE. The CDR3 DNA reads TGTACCAGCAGCTGGGGAGCGAGTGAGCAGTACTTC. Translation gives CTSSWGASEQYF.

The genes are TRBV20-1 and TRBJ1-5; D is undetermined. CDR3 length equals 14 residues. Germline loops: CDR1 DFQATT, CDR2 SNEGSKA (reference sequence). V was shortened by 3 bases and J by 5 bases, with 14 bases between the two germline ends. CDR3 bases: TGCAGTGCTAGGGGATTCGACGGAGATCAGCCCCAGCATTTT. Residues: CSARGFDGDQPQHF.

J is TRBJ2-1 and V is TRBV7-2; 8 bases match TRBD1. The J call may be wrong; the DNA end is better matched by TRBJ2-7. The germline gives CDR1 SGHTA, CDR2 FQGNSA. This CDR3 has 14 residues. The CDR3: CASSLDRDGYEQYF. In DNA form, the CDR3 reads TGTGCCAGCAGCTTGGACAGGGATGGCTACGAGCAGTACTTC.

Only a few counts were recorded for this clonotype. CDR3: CASSPNTDEQYF. In DNA form, the CDR3 reads TGTGCCAGCAGCCCAAATACTGACGAGCAGTACTTC. This chain joins TRBV7-2 and TRBJ2-7; D gene unclear. Germline-derived CDR1 and CDR2 are SGHTA and FQGNSA. This CDR3 is built from 12 residues. Trimming shortened V by 5 bases and J by 5 bases, and 10 bases separated the two germline ends.

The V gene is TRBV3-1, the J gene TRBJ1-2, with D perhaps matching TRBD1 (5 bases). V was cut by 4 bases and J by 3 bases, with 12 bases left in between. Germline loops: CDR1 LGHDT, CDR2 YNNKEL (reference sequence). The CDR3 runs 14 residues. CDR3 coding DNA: TGTGCCAGCAGCCGTTCAGGACAAGACTATGGCTACACCTTC. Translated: CASSRSGQDYGYTF.

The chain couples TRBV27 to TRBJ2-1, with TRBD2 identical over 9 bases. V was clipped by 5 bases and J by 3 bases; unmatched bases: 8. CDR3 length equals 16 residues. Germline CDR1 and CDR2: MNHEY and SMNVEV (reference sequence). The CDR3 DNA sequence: TGTGCCAGCAGTGGTACTGCTAGCGGGGACTACAATGAGCAGTTCTTC. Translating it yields CASSGTASGDYNEQFF.